The 27 T cell receptor beta chains below come from one sample, sequenced in a study of OX40 agonist ivuxolimab in advanced cancers. Produced via immunoSEQ multiplex PCR; TCRdb's table is partial and in-frame only. This table holds more than 65,000 clones, approximately 94% found once. The sample in question was CD4+ or CD8+ T cells sorted from blood, obtained in a trial of the OX40 agonist ivuxolimab. The receptor source for this set is an adult with an advanced solid tumor such as melanoma, head and neck, liver or kidney cancer.

This clone has just one count. The genes are TRBV7-9 and TRBJ1-6, with 7 bases identical to TRBD1. The CDR3 loop spans 17 amino acids. V trimming: 0 bases; J trimming: 3 bases; junction bases outside the gene matches: 5. The germline CDR1 and CDR2 sequences are SEHNR and FQNEAQ (reference sequence). The CDR3 DNA reads TGTGCCAGCAGCTTAGCGGGGGACAGCTTCTATAATTCACCCCTCCACTTT. Its translation is CASSLAGDSFYNSPLHF. Full variable domain (missing parts from reference TRBV7-9 and TRBJ1-6): DTGVSQNPRHKITKRGQNVTFRCDPISEHNRLYWYRQTLGQGPEFLTYFQNEAQLEKSRLLSDRFSAERPKGSFSTLEIQRTEQGDSAMYLCASSLAGDSFYNSPLHFGNGTRLTVT.

The chain combines TRBV11-3 with TRBJ2-3, with no clear D. V dropped 3 bases and J dropped 2 bases, with 6 bases sitting between them. CDR1 and CDR2 (germline): SGHNT, YENEEA. The length of the CDR3 is 13 residues. The CDR3 protein is CASSFTATDTQYF. In nucleotides, the CDR3 is TGTGCCAGCAGCTTCACAGCCACAGATACGCAGTATTTT.

The rearrangement uses TRBV29-1 and TRBJ1-4; D unresolved. CDR1 and CDR2 (germline): SQVTM, ANQGSEA. The CDR3 length is 16 residues. V was pared by 2 bases and J by 0 bases, with 13 bases between. The CDR3 sequence is CSVEYLGVPTNEKLFF. The CDR3 nucleotides are TGCAGCGTTGAATATCTCGGGGTGCCAACTAATGAAAAACTGTTTTTT. Together with reference TRBV29-1 and TRBJ1-4, the CDR3 gives the full variable domain: SAVISQKPSRDICQRGTSLTIQCQVDSQVTMMFWYRQQPGQSLTLIATANQGSEATYESGFVIDKFPISRPNLTFSTLTVSNMSPEDSSIYLCSVEYLGVPTNEKLFFGSGTQLSVL.

This chain links TRBV9 with TRBJ1-3; D remains ambiguous. CDR1 and CDR2 from the germline V gene are SGDLS and YYNGEE. The CDR3 totals 16 residues. V lost 3 bases and J 0 bases, leaving 13 bases between the germline ends. The CDR3 nucleotides read TGTGCCAGCAGCGCCCTCGGGAGCGGCTCTGGAAACACCATATATTTT. Residues: CASSALGSGSGNTIYF.

The rearrangement uses TRBV7-6 and TRBJ2-7, with D tentatively TRBD1 (6 bases). Germline CDR1 and CDR2: SGHVS and FNYEAQ. V was trimmed by 5 bases and J by 3 bases, leaving 20 bases between them. The CDR3 consists of 16 residues. This chain's CDR3 is CASSRYRDLNVYEQYF. DNA of the CDR3: TGTGCCAGCAGCCGATACAGGGATCTCAACGTCTACGAGCAGTACTTC. The variable domain in full, completed from reference TRBV7-6 and TRBJ2-7, reads GAGVSQSPRYKVTKRGQDVALRCDPISGHVSLYWYRQALGQGPEFLTYFNYEAQQDKSGLPNDRFSAERPEGSISTLTIQRTEQRDSAMYRCASSRYRDLNVYEQYFGPGTRLTVT.

This clone appeared once. The chain uses TRBV25-1 and TRBJ1-4; D remains unclear. This CDR3 has 15 amino acids. Per the germline V gene, CDR1 is MGHDK and CDR2 is SYGVNS. V was trimmed by 2 bases and J by 3 bases, leaving 10 bases between them. The CDR3 is CASSERTVPNEKLFF. Here the CDR3 DNA reads TGTGCCAGCAGTGAACGCACAGTTCCTAATGAAAAACTGTTTTTT.

The chain recombines TRBV7-6 with TRBJ1-2, with 7 bases identical to TRBD1. The CDR3 loop spans 13 amino acids. With 5 bases clipped from V and 5 bases from J, the junction kept 5 bases outside the gene matches. Germline V lookup: CDR1 SGHVS, CDR2 FNYEAQ. For the CDR3, the DNA is TGTGCCAGCAGCCGAGGGGGCGGATATGGCTACACCTTC. This gives the protein CASSRGGGYGYTF.

The rearrangement uses TRBV11-2 and TRBJ1-1; no firm D call. CDR3 length equals 12 residues. From germline, CDR1 is SGHAT and CDR2 FQNNGV. V lost 1 base to trimming and J lost 6 bases, with 6 bases between them. CDR3 region: CASSLVGSEAFF. DNA for the CDR3: TGTGCCAGCAGCTTAGTGGGGTCTGAAGCTTTCTTT.

The chain couples TRBV5-4 to TRBJ2-7, with TRBD1 matching over 9 bases. J was trimmed by 0 bases and V by 3 bases; bases with no gene match: 1. This CDR3 is 14 amino acids long. Per the germline V gene, CDR1 is SGHNT and CDR2 is YYREEE (reference sequence). The CDR3 coding sequence is TGTGCCAGCAGCTGGGGACAGGGCTCCTACGAGCAGTACTTC. It encodes CASSWGQGSYEQYF.

This chain uses TRBV4-1 with TRBJ1-5; 9 positions match TRBD1. The CDR3 contains 16 residues. CDR1 is MGHRA and CDR2 is YSYEKL in the germline V gene. V gave up 4 bases and J gave up 4 bases; unmatched junction bases: 8. The DNA for the CDR3 is TGCGCCAGCAGCCCAACCCCCGGGACAGGGAATCAGCCCCAGCATTTT. Amino acid sequence: CASSPTPGTGNQPQHF.

This clone has just one count. The rearrangement joins TRBV6-5 to TRBJ2-1; D is possibly TRBD1 (7 bases). The CDR3 has 14 amino acids. Germline values: CDR1 MNHEY, CDR2 SVGAGI. The germline V and J ends were trimmed by 7 bases and 2 bases, with 12 bases remaining between them. For the CDR3, the DNA is TGTGCCAGCACCGCGGGACAGACCTACAATGAGCAGTTCTTC. Protein sequence: CASTAGQTYNEQFF.

The chain carries TRBV27 and TRBJ1-5, with TRBD1 matching 8 bases. The junction had 3 bases not matched to a gene; V was cut back by 5 bases and J by 0 bases. The V gene's germline CDR1 is MNHEY and CDR2 SMNVEV (reference sequence). The CDR3 runs 15 residues. The CDR3 nucleotides read TGTGCCAGCAGTCCAGGGGGCCGTAGCAATCAGCCCCAGCATTTT. Translated: CASSPGGRSNQPQHF.

CDR3 bases: TGTGCCAGCAGGGGGACCCGGTTTTTGGATACGCAGTATTTT. Translation gives CASRGTRFLDTQYF. The chain uses TRBV27 and TRBJ2-3, with D tentatively TRBD1 or TRBD2 (5 bases each). V was trimmed by 6 bases and J by 6 bases, leaving 16 bases between them. The CDR3 has 14 residues. Per the germline V gene, CDR1 is MNHEY and CDR2 is SMNVEV (reference sequence).

The J gene is TRBJ1-2, the V gene TRBV7-9; D is possibly TRBD1 (6 bases). V was trimmed by 4 bases and J by 5 bases, leaving 14 bases between them. The CDR3 sequence is 14 residues long. Germline V gene data show CDR1 as SEHNR and CDR2 as FQNEAQ (reference sequence). In DNA form, the CDR3 reads TGTGCCAGCAGCTCCACCGGGACACCTTATGGCTACACCTTC. Translation gives CASSSTGTPYGYTF.

The J gene is TRBJ1-2, the V gene TRBV10-3; D is perhaps TRBD1 (5 bases). Trimming shortened V by 0 bases and J by 4 bases, and 12 bases separated the two germline ends. Germline V CDR1 and CDR2: ENHRY, SYGVKD. The CDR3 extends over 15 amino acids. CDR3 protein: CAISESLGTGYGYTF. The CDR3 region has the DNA TGTGCCATCAGTGAGTCGCTAGGTACAGGCTATGGCTACACCTTC.

This sequence joins TRBV7-9 and TRBJ2-1, with D hard to call. V lost 5 bases to trimming and J lost 8 bases, with 10 bases between them. Germline CDR1 is SEHNR and CDR2 is FQNEAQ (reference sequence). The CDR3 contains 12 residues. The CDR3 DNA is TGTGCCAGCAGCCCTCGCGGTTATGAGCAGTTCTTC. It codes for CASSPRGYEQFF. Full variable domain (outside the CDR3, taken from reference TRBV7-9 and TRBJ2-1): DTGVSQNPRHKITKRGQNVTFRCDPISEHNRLYWYRQTLGQGPEFLTYFQNEAQLEKSRLLSDRFSAERPKGSFSTLEIQRTEQGDSAMYLCASSPRGYEQFFGPGTRLTVL.

The chain is built from TRBV6-5 and TRBJ1-5, with D uncertain. Germline V CDR1 and CDR2: MNHEY, SVGAGI. The CDR3 is 12 amino acids. Trimming cost V 6 bases and J 2 bases, with 5 bases left between them. The CDR3 nucleotides read TGTGCCAGCAGCTACGGCAATCAGCCCCAGCATTTT. Protein product: CASSYGNQPQHF.

The table lists this clone with a few counts. The rearrangement joins TRBV29-1 to TRBJ1-1; D perhaps matches TRBD1 (5 bases). CDR1 SQVTM and CDR2 ANQGSEA come from the germline V gene. V lost 3 bases and J 1 base, leaving 9 bases between the germline ends. The CDR3 has 13 residues. This CDR3 reads CSVDREPNTEAFF. CDR3 nucleotides: TGCAGCGTTGACAGGGAGCCGAACACTGAAGCTTTCTTT.

The gene calls are TRBV6-5 and TRBJ2-7; maybe TRBD1 (5 bases). V lost 2 bases and J 1 base, leaving 9 bases between the germline ends. From germline, CDR1 is MNHEY and CDR2 SVGAGI. This CDR3 spans 14 amino acids. The CDR3 region is CASSYRGTSYEQYF. The CDR3 DNA is TGTGCCAGCAGTTACAGGGGTACGTCCTACGAGCAGTACTTC.

The chain couples TRBV27 to TRBJ2-7, with 9 bases matching TRBD2. Trimming cost V 5 bases and J 5 bases; bases outside gene matches: 13. This CDR3 spans 16 amino acids. CDR1 and CDR2 (germline): MNHEY, SMNVEV (reference sequence). The chain's CDR3 is CASSQPPGGRAHEQYF. CDR3 bases: TGTGCCAGCAGTCAACCTCCGGGCGGGAGGGCCCACGAGCAGTACTTC.

This clone occurred once. The rearrangement uses TRBV27 and TRBJ2-3; 12 positions agree with TRBD1. Unmatched junction bases numbered 2, after V lost 3 bases and J lost 1 base. Per the germline V gene, CDR1 is MNHEY and CDR2 is SMNVEV (reference sequence). The CDR3 extends over 16 amino acids. Here the CDR3 DNA reads TGTGCCAGCAGTTTCGGGACAGGGGGCGGCACAGATACGCAGTATTTT. This sequence encodes CASSFGTGGGTDTQYF.

This chain links TRBV15 with TRBJ2-1, with TRBD2 matching 13 bases. Losses at the gene ends were 9 bases for V and 5 bases for J; bases not matched to a gene: 7. The CDR3 runs to 15 residues. Looked up from germline, CDR1 is LNHNV and CDR2 is YYDKDF (reference sequence). The CDR3 nucleotides are TGTGCCACGTGGGAGACTAGCGGGAGGCACAATGAGCAGTTCTTC. Amino acid sequence: CATWETSGRHNEQFF.

The chain combines TRBV27 with TRBJ1-4; TRBD1 is a possible D gene (5 bases). The germline gives CDR1 MNHEY, CDR2 SMNVEV (reference sequence). The CDR3 covers 12 residues. The V and J ends lost 5 bases and 8 bases respectively, with 9 bases between them. The CDR3 here is CASSRGGEKLFF. Here the CDR3 DNA reads TGTGCCAGCAGTCGGGGGGGAGAAAAACTGTTTTTT. The variable domain in full, with the rest retrieved from reference TRBV27 and TRBJ1-4, is EAQVTQNPRYLITVTGKKLTVTCSQNMNHEYMSWYRQDPGLGLRQIYYSMNVEVTDKGDVPEGYKVSRKEKRNFPLILESPSPNQTSLYFCASSRGGEKLFFGSGTQLSVL.

In this sample, this clone turned up once. J is TRBJ1-1 and V is TRBV7-9, with 7 nucleotides matching TRBD1. The germline V gene encodes CDR1 SEHNR and CDR2 FQNEAQ (reference sequence). V dropped 1 base and J dropped 8; count of bases not matched to a gene: 7. The length of the CDR3 is 14 residues. The CDR3 region has the DNA TGTGCCAGCAGCTTAGGCTCGACAGGGACCGAAGCTTTCTTT. Its translation: CASSLGSTGTEAFF.

This rearrangement joins TRBV4-1 to TRBJ2-2; D gene uncertain. The CDR3 runs 14 residues. Germline V gene data show CDR1 as MGHRA and CDR2 as YSYEKL. Trimming pared 3 bases from V and 1 base from J, leaving 6 bases between. The chain's CDR3 is CASSHNWNTGELFF. The CDR3 bases are TGCGCCAGCAGCCATAATTGGAACACCGGGGAGCTGTTTTTT.

The chain links TRBV5-1 to TRBJ2-7; TRBD1 aligns across 10 bases. Germline lookup yields CDR1 SGHRS and CDR2 YFSETQ. The CDR3 is 15 amino acids. Trimming removed 5 bases from V and 3 bases from J; junction bases left unmatched: 8. The CDR3 coding sequence is TGCGCCAGCAGTCTCGACAGGGGGCCAGACTACGAGCAGTACTTC. It specifies CASSLDRGPDYEQYF. The full variable domain, completed using reference TRBV5-1 and TRBJ2-7, is KAGVTQTPRYLIKTRGQQVTLSCSPISGHRSVSWYQQTPGQGLQFLFEYFSETQRNKGNFPGRFSGRQFSNSRSEMNVSTLELGDSALYLCASSLDRGPDYEQYFGPGTRLTVT.

This sequence joins TRBV6-5 and TRBJ2-2, with 8 bases identical to TRBD1. The germline gives CDR1 MNHEY, CDR2 SVGAGI. J lost 3 bases, V lost 2 bases, and 2 bases had no gene match. CDR3 size: 15 residues. The CDR3 loop is CASSYQGAYTGELFF. The DNA for the CDR3 is TGTGCCAGCAGTTACCAGGGGGCCTACACCGGGGAGCTGTTTTTT.